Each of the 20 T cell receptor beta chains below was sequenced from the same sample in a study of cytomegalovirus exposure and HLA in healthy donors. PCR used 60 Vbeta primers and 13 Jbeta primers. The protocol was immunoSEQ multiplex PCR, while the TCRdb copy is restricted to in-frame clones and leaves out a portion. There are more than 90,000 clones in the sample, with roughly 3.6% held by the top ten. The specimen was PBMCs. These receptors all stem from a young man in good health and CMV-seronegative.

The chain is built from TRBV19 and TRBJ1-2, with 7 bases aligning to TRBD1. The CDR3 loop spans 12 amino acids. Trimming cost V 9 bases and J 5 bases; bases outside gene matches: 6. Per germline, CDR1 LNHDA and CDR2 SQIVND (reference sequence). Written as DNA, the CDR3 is TGTGCCAGCACACAGGGGATTTATGGCTACACCTTC. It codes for CASTQGIYGYTF.

CDR3 protein: CSVVGLAGDYGYTF. For the CDR3, the DNA is TGCAGCGTTGTAGGTCTCGCAGGGGACTATGGCTACACCTTC. The V call is TRBV29-1, the J call TRBJ1-2; D is possibly TRBD1 (6 bases). The CDR3 is made up of 14 amino acids. Germline values: CDR1 SQVTM, CDR2 ANQGSEA. The ends were cut back, 4 bases at V and 3 bases at J, with 15 bases in the middle.

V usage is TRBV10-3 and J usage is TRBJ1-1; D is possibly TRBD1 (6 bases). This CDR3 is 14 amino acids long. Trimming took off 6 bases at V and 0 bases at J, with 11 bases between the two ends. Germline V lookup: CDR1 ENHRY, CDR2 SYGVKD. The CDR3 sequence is CAIRIQGMNTEAFF. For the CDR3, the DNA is TGTGCCATCAGGATACAGGGAATGAACACTGAAGCTTTCTTT.

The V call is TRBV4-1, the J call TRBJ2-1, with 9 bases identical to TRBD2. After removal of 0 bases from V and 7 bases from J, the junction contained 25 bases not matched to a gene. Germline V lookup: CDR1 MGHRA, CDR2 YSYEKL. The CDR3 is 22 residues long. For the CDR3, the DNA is TGCGCCAGCAGCCAAGAGGGAGATCCTTTTACAATAGCGGGGGCTGCCTTAAATGAGCAGTTCTTC. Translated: CASSQEGDPFTIAGAALNEQFF.

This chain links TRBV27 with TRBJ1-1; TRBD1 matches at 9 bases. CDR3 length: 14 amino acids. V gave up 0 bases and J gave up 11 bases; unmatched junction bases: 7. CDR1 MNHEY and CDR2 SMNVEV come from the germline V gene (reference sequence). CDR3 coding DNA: TGTGCCAGCAGTTTATCGGTGGACAGGGGCGAGGCTTTCTTT. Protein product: CASSLSVDRGEAFF.

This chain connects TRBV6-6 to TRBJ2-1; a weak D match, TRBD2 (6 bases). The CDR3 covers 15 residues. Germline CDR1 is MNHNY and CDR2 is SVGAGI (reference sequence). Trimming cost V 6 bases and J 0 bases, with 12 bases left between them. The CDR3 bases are TGTGCCAGCAGGGACCTGGGGGGCTCCTACAATGAGCAGTTCTTC. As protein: CASRDLGGSYNEQFF.

CDR3 protein: CASSSAGQGAGETQYF. The CDR3 DNA reads as TGTGCCAGCAGCTCCGCCGGACAGGGGGCCGGAGAGACCCAGTACTTC. The J gene is TRBJ2-5, the V gene TRBV7-3; 11 bases match TRBD1. With 4 bases clipped from V and 4 bases from J, the junction kept 8 bases outside the gene matches. Germline V gene sequence: CDR1 SGHTA, CDR2 FQGTGA. The CDR3 consists of 16 residues.

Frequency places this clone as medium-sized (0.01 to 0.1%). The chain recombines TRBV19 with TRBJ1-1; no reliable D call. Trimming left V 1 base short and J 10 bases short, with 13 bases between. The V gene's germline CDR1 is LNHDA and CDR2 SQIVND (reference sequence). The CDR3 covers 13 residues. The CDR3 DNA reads TGTGCCAGTAGTATAGGGGTGGCCGGAGGAGCTTTCTTT. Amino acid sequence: CASSIGVAGGAFF.

The CDR3 region has the DNA TGTGCCAGCAGCTTAGACAGGGAAGCTTTCTTT. Translating it yields CASSLDREAFF. The gene calls are TRBV7-9 and TRBJ1-1, with D perhaps matching TRBD1 (5 bases). The length of the CDR3 is 11 residues. Trimming stripped 1 base from V and 8 bases from J, with 5 bases between. The germline V gene encodes CDR1 SEHNR and CDR2 FQNEAQ (reference sequence).

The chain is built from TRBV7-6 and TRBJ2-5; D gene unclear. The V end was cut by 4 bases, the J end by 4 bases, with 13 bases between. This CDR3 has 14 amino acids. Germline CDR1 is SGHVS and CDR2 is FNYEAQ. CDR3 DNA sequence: TGTGCCAGCAGCTCCACTCCTCGGGTAGAGACCCAGTACTTC. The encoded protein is CASSSTPRVETQYF.

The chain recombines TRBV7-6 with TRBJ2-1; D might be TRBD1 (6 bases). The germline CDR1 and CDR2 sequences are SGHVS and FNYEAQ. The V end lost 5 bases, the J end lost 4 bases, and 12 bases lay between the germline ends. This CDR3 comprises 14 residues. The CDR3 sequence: CASSQMQGYNEQFF. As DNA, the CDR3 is TGTGCCAGCAGCCAAATGCAGGGGTACAATGAGCAGTTCTTC.

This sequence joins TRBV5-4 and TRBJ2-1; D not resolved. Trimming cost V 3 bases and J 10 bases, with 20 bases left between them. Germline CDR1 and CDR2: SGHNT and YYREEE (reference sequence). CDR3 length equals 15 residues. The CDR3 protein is CASSSPAVSSREQFF. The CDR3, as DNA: TGTGCCAGCAGCTCCCCCGCGGTATCTTCTCGGGAGCAGTTCTTC.

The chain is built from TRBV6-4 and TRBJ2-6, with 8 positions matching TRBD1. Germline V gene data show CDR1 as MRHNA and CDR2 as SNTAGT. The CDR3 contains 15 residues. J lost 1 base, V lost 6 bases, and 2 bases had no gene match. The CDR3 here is CASSRTGSGANVLTF. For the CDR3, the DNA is TGTGCCAGCAGCAGGACAGGGTCTGGGGCCAACGTCCTGACTTTC.

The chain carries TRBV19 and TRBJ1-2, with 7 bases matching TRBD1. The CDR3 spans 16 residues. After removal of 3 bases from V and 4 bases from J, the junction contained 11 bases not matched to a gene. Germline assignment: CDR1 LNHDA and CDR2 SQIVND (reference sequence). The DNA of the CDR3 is TGTGCCAGTAGTATGGACGTGGAGGGGGCAGGCTATGGCTACACCTTC. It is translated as CASSMDVEGAGYGYTF. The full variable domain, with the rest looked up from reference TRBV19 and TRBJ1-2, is DGGITQSPKYLFRKEGQNVTLSCEQNLNHDAMYWYRQDPGQGLRLIYYSQIVNDFQKGDIAEGYSVSREKKESFPLTVTSAQKNPTAFYLCASSMDVEGAGYGYTFGSGTRLTVV.

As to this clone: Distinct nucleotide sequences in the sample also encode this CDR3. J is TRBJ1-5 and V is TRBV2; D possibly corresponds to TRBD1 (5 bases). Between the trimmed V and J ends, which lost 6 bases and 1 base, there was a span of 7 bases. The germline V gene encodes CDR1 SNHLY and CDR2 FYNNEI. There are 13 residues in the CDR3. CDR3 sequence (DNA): TGTGCCAGCAGGCGGGACAGCAATCAGCCCCAGCATTTT. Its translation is CASRRDSNQPQHF.

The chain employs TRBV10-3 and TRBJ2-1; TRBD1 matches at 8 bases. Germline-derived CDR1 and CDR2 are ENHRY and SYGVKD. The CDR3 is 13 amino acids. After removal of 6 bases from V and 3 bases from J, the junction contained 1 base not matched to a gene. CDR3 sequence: CAIRDRDYNEQFF. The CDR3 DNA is TGTGCCATCAGGGACAGGGACTACAATGAGCAGTTCTTC.

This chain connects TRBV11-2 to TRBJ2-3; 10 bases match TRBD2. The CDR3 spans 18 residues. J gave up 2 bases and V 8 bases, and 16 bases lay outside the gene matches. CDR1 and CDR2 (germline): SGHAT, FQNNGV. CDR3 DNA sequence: TGTGCCAGCTCAGCTTACCCAACTAGCGGGGATCCCACAGATACGCAGTATTTT. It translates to CASSAYPTSGDPTDTQYF.

The CDR3 reads CSVEGAGEGGEQFF. The CDR3 nucleotides read TGCAGCGTTGAAGGGGCAGGTGAAGGGGGAGAGCAGTTCTTC. The chain is built from TRBV29-1 and TRBJ2-1; a weak D match, TRBD1 (6 bases). Per the germline V gene, CDR1 is SQVTM and CDR2 is ANQGSEA. V was pared by 1 base and J by 10 bases, with 17 bases between. The CDR3 extends over 14 amino acids.

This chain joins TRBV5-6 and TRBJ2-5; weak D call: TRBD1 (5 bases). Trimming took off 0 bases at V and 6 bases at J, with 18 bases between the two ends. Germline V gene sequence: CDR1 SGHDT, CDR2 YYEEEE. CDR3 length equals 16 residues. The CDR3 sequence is CASSLAVVQGLQTQYF. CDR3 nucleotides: TGTGCCAGCAGCTTGGCCGTTGTTCAGGGCCTGCAGACCCAGTACTTC.

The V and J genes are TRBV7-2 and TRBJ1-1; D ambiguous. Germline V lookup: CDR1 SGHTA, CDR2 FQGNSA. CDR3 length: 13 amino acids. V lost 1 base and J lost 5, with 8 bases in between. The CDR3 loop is CASSLGRRTEAFF. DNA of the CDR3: TGTGCCAGCAGCTTAGGACGGAGAACTGAAGCTTTCTTT. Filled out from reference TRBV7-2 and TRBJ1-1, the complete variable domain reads GAGVSQSPSNKVTEKGKDVELRCDPISGHTALYWYRQSLGQGLEFLIYFQGNSAPDKSGLPSDRFSAERTGGSVSTLTIQRTQQEDSAVYLCASSLGRRTEAFFGQGTRLTVV.